This TCR beta chain was sequenced for a study of human T cells and chemical hapten exposure. Study at large: Skin on the upper inner arm, about 2 cm by about 2 cm in size, was sensitized with 2% DPC. General study results and limits: Against controls, expanded TCRs gave rise to significantly more large CDR3 similarity clusters. TCRs at a frequency above 1 in 1000 stayed unchanged with DPC sensitization.

The CDR3 covers 17 residues. The V gene lost 4 bases and the J gene lost 5 bases, with 27 bases spanning the gap. Germline CDR1 DFQATT, CDR2 SNEGSKA (reference sequence). MiXCR was run by TCRdb on the RACE reads, yielding one entry per CDR3 protein. The sample yields around 99,000 distinct CDR3 sequences, around 12% seen once. Time point described: patch test 1, 2 weeks after DPC sensitization. Treatment indicated: therapeutic diphenylcyclopropenone sensitization with weekly scalp DPC. Patients had alopecia, were aged 18 to 70, and were not pregnant. This clonotype was seen a few times. Its cognate antigen is unknown.

This receptor was identified in a woman in her thirties or forties with alopecia areata. Some clones in this sample may be carry-over from other donors' samples. The chain is built from TRBV20-1 and TRBJ2-7; possibly TRBD2 for D (6 bases). Material: whole blood, obtained in connection with sensitization to the hapten diphenylcyclopropenone (DPC). CDR3 loop: CSATFRKEGSYVDEQYF. DNA for the CDR3: TGCAGTGCTACCTTTCGGAAGGAGGGGAGCTATGTTGACGAGCAGTACTTC.